This TCR beta chain was recorded in a study of blood T cell repertoires in COVID-19 (dated by TCRdb to the early 2020s). Turning to the overall study: Samples covering the acute and convalescent phases of COVID-19 were provided by collaborators in the United States, Italy and Spain. The prospective study material was composed of cDNA or gDNA derived from T cells, B-cell-depleted T cells, or PBMCs. Deeply sampled blood TCRbeta repertoires from subjects exposed to, actively infected with, or recovered from COVID-19 were included in the dataset. The repertoires were released in a freely available public database meant as a resource for research on the immune response to SARS-CoV-2. The samples were drawn from the first 160 participants of the ongoing ImmuneRACE study and from roughly 1,300 subjects provided by 6 global collaborators. Sample metadata almost always included a de-identified subject ID, COVID-19 status, age in years and sex. Where available, HLA class I and class II types were taken from metadata supplied by the sample provider and were not determined by assay-based typing.

What the work shows at the level of the full study, not this receptor alone: How much clinical and demographic metadata was included differed by source and by participant, and the metadata was provided uncurated.

In the case of this clone: The antigen this receptor binds is unknown. No much larger clone is present one base from it, and per-base qualities are unavailable.

TCRbeta CDR3 regions were amplified from genomic DNA by means of the immunoSEQ Assay, a bias-controlled multiplex PCR. The authors' analysis ran thus. Nucleated cell counts per sample were estimated from amplification of reference gene primers within the assay. To quantify the absolute abundance of each unique TCRbeta CDR3 rearrangement, sequence reads were collapsed and filtered. For each sample, productive Simpson clonality was calculated as the square root of Simpson's diversity index over productive rearrangements. What TCRdb holds here is the immuneACCESS table cut down to in-frame rearrangements. Part of the clones is not present; checked against another copy, under half of the missing clones reflect an unresolved V gene, and the others are unexplained. The DNA was the basis for D and trimming; V, J and clone size are from that table. In all, the sample holds about 140,000 clones, and approximately 87% of those were seen once. The ten largest clones take up 37% of the sample.

There are 18 amino acids in the CDR3, from cysteine to phenylalanine inclusive. Only the CDR3 portion is preserved as DNA: 54 bases, with reading frame beginning at the first base. V is trimmed back by 6 bases and J by 1 base, and the junction contains 14 bases that no gene match accounts for. CDR1 and CDR2 are drawn from the germline V gene: MNHEY, SVGEGT. Samples from volunteer blood donors who had recovered from COVID-19 were contributed by a second Seattle source. Each collaborating institution followed its own protocols to collect whole blood in K2EDTA tubes. Collaborator samples were shipped for TCRbeta analysis as frozen whole blood, isolated PBMCs, or DNA extracted from either sample type.

Sequenced input: peripheral blood. In this chain, TRBV6-2 or TRBV6-3 is recombined with TRBJ2-3; TRBD1 matches 9 bases in the middle. This sequence originates from a man aged 50-60 years who had recovered from COVID-19. The CDR3 amino acid sequence is: CASSRGQGERPGTDTQYF. DNA sequence: TGTGCCAGCAGCCGGGGACAGGGTGAGCGCCCGGGCACAGATACGCAGTATTTT.